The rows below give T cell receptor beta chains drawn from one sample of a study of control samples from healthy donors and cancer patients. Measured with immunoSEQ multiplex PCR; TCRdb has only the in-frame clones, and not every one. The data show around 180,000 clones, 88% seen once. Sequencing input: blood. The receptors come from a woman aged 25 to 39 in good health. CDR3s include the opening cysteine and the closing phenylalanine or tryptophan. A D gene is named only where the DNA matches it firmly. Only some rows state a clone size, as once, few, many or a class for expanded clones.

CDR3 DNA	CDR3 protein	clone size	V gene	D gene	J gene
TGTGCCAGCAGCCTACTAGCGGGAGGGAGAAATGAGCAGTTCTTC	CASSLLAGGRNEQFF	.	TRBV14	TRBD2	TRBJ2-1
TGTGCCAGCACCCCCCGGCTCCAAGAGACCCAGTACTTC	CASTPRLQETQYF	.	TRBV6-6	.	TRBJ2-5
TGCGCCAGCTCACTAGCGGAGGGACTCCAAGAGACCCAGTACTTC	CASSLAEGLQETQYF	.	TRBV5-1	TRBD2	TRBJ2-5
TGTGCCAGCAGCCAAGGGGCCTACGCCACCTACGAGCAGTACTTC	CASSQGAYATYEQYF	.	TRBV14	.	TRBJ2-7
TGCGCCAGCAGCCCCCGACCAGGGGGGAACTATGGCTACACCTTC	CASSPRPGGNYGYTF	few	TRBV5-1	TRBD1	TRBJ1-2
TGCGCCAGCAGCTTGTTTTCTAGCGGGGGGGCTCGAGAGCAGTTCTTC	CASSLFSSGGAREQFF	.	TRBV5-1	TRBD2	TRBJ2-1
TGTGCCACCACTACCTCTCGCGCAAATACGCAGTATTTT	CATTTSRANTQYF	.	TRBV15	.	TRBJ2-3
TGTGCCAGTAGTCCTACCCTAGGGACAGGGGGGCCCTATGGCTACACCTTC	CASSPTLGTGGPYGYTF	once	TRBV19	TRBD1	TRBJ1-2
TGTGCCAGCAGCTCAGGACGGGCCGCCCCTCATGGCTACACCTTC	CASSSGRAAPHGYTF	.	TRBV7-2	.	TRBJ1-2
TGTGCCAGCAGTGACACAAGGGTAAATAAGGAGACCCAGTACTTC	CASSDTRVNKETQYF	few	TRBV25-1	.	TRBJ2-5
TGTGCCAGCAGCTTTGGTAGAGAGACCCAGTACTTC	CASSFGRETQYF	.	TRBV13	.	TRBJ2-5
TGTGCCAGCAGTGAATTCCGGGGGGCAAGCCCTAATGAAAAACTGTTTTTT	CASSEFRGASPNEKLFF	.	TRBV6-1	.	TRBJ1-4
TGTGCCAGCAGCCACCGGACAGTCACGGGTTCCTATAATTCACCCCTCCACTTT	CASSHRTVTGSYNSPLHF	.	TRBV7-9	.	TRBJ1-6
TGTGCCAGCAGTGACGGGGACGGGGAGCTGTTTTTT	CASSDGDGELFF	.	TRBV6-4	.	TRBJ2-2
TGCGCCAGCAGCCCCGGGACAGGGAGGGCCGGGGAGCTGTTTTTT	CASSPGTGRAGELFF	.	TRBV5-1	TRBD1	TRBJ2-2
TGTGCCAGCAGCCAAGGGGGGTCCTTCCTACAAGAGACCCAGTACTTC	CASSQGGSFLQETQYF	.	TRBV3-1/TRBV3-2	.	TRBJ2-5
TGTGCCAGCAGCGGGGGCGCCGGAACTGAAGCTTTCTTT	CASSGGAGTEAFF	.	TRBV11-2	.	TRBJ1-1
TGTGCCAGCAGCTGGGGCGGGGAGGGTCGAATTCTTACCGGGGCCAACGTCCTGACTTTC	CASSWGGEGRILTGANVLTF	.	TRBV13	TRBD2	TRBJ2-6
TGTGCCAGCAGCTTGACAGGGAACACTGAAGCTTTCTTT	CASSLTGNTEAFF	.	TRBV5-8	.	TRBJ1-1
TGTGCCAGCGTCTCCAACAGGGTTCCTAACACTGAAGCTTTCTTT	CASVSNRVPNTEAFF	.	TRBV19	.	TRBJ1-1
TGTGCCAGCAGCAAATCACAGGGGGGTGGCTACACCTTC	CASSKSQGGGYTF	.	TRBV21-1	.	TRBJ1-2
TGCGCCAGCAAGGCTAGCGGGGGGTATACAGATACGCAGTATTTT	CASKASGGYTDTQYF	.	TRBV5-1	TRBD2	TRBJ2-3
TGTGCCACCAGTGACCCTCTCGGGGGAGGGCTAGCAGATACGCAGTATTTT	CATSDPLGGGLADTQYF	.	TRBV24-1	TRBD2	TRBJ2-3
TGTGCCAGCAGCCTCGGGACAGTCTACAATGAGCAGTTCTTC	CASSLGTVYNEQFF	.	TRBV7-2	TRBD1	TRBJ2-1
TGTGCCAGCAGCTGGGGCCCATTCTCTGGGGCCAACGTCCTGACTTTC	CASSWGPFSGANVLTF	.	TRBV7-8	.	TRBJ2-6
TGTGCCACCAGTGATTCCGGGGAGAGGTATGAGCAGTTCTTC	CATSDSGERYEQFF	.	TRBV24-1	.	TRBJ2-1
TGTGCCAGCAGCTGGGGAGGGACAGTAGGGACAGATACGCAGTATTTT	CASSWGGTVGTDTQYF	once	TRBV5-5	.	TRBJ2-3
TGCGCCAGCAGCCAAGATTTAGGACAGGGGCTTACTCTCTCCTACGAGCAGTACTTC	CASSQDLGQGLTLSYEQYF	.	TRBV4-1	TRBD1	TRBJ2-7
TGCAGCGTCGGCGGGTTTAGGACTGAGCAGTTCTTC	CSVGGFRTEQFF	.	TRBV29-1	.	TRBJ2-1
TGTGCCAGCAGCCGTACCGGGACAGGGGTTTCAGATACGCAGTATTTT	CASSRTGTGVSDTQYF	.	TRBV7-9	TRBD1	TRBJ2-3
TGTGCCAGCAGCCAAGATTCGCGGGGGGGGCTAGATACGCAGTATTTT	CASSQDSRGGLDTQYF	.	TRBV4-2	TRBD2	TRBJ2-3
TGTGCCAGCAGTGATAGTCTAGCGGGAGGACATGAGCAGTTCTTC	CASSDSLAGGHEQFF	.	TRBV6-4	TRBD2	TRBJ2-1
TGTGCCAGCAGCTTAATAGCGGGAGGGGGACGTGAGCAGTTCTTC	CASSLIAGGGREQFF	.	TRBV13	TRBD2	TRBJ2-1
TGTGCCAGCACCCCGACTAGCGGGTTCTACGAGCAGTACTTC	CASTPTSGFYEQYF	.	TRBV6-6	TRBD2	TRBJ2-7
TGTGCCAGCAGTTGGAGGGAAACCTACGAGCAGTACTTC	CASSWRETYEQYF	.	TRBV27	.	TRBJ2-7
TGTGCCACCAGGGAGAGGGTGGGGGACACTGAAGCTTTCTTT	CATRERVGDTEAFF	once	TRBV15	.	TRBJ1-1
TGTGCCAGCAGCTCCGGACGGAGCTCTGGAAACACCATATATTTT	CASSSGRSSGNTIYF	.	TRBV7-9	.	TRBJ1-3
TGTGCCAGCAGCCGGGGCGGCACTGAAGCTTTCTTT	CASSRGGTEAFF	.	TRBV27	.	TRBJ1-1
TGTGCCAGCAGTTTCGGGGGTTTGGAGACCCAGTACTTC	CASSFGGLETQYF	.	TRBV12-3/TRBV12-4	.	TRBJ2-5
TGTGCCAGCAGTGAGGGCAGGGCCTATGGCTACACCTTC	CASSEGRAYGYTF	.	TRBV6-1	.	TRBJ1-2
TGTGCCAGCAGTCCCAGCCTTGCGGGAGTTACAGATACGCAGTATTTT	CASSPSLAGVTDTQYF	once	TRBV2	TRBD2	TRBJ2-3
TGTGCCAGCAGCCAAGCCCCTAGCGCCTACTACGAGCAGTACTTC	CASSQAPSAYYEQYF	.	TRBV3-1/TRBV3-2	.	TRBJ2-7
TGTGCCAGCAGTGAGTTTGCGTCTAACTATGGCTACACCTTC	CASSEFASNYGYTF	.	TRBV6-4	.	TRBJ1-2
TGTGCCAGCAGTTTAACCCCCCACCGGGACGATTCCGAGACCCAGTACTTC	CASSLTPHRDDSETQYF	.	TRBV28	.	TRBJ2-5
TGTGCCAGTAGTATTGGGAGGGACCGCCGGCTTAATGAAAAACTGTTTTTT	CASSIGRDRRLNEKLFF	.	TRBV19	.	TRBJ1-4
TGTGCCAGCAGTCCGGGACAGGGGTTTCAGTCTGGCAATCAGCCCCAGCATTTT	CASSPGQGFQSGNQPQHF	.	TRBV2	TRBD1	TRBJ1-5
TGTGCCGCCTGGAGGGGAAGCCTCTATGGCTACACCTTC	CAAWRGSLYGYTF	.	TRBV10-3	.	TRBJ1-2
TGTGCCAGCAGGGACCAGACAGGGGCGAACTATGGCTACACCTTC	CASRDQTGANYGYTF	.	TRBV2	TRBD1	TRBJ1-2
TGCGCCAGCAGTGAACGAGACAGGGTTGATTCACCCCTCCACTTT	CASSERDRVDSPLHF	few	TRBV10-1	TRBD1	TRBJ1-6
TGTGCCAGTAGCCATAAGTCCGGACAGGATTCACCCCTCCACTTT	CASSHKSGQDSPLHF	.	TRBV19	TRBD1	TRBJ1-6
TGCGCCAGCAGCCAAGACGGGGGGGCAGGAAGCTCCTATAATTCACCCCTCCACTTT	CASSQDGGAGSSYNSPLHF	.	TRBV4-1	.	TRBJ1-6
TGCGCCAGCAGCTTGGAGTACGGATATGGCTACACCTTC	CASSLEYGYGYTF	.	TRBV5-1	.	TRBJ1-2
TGTGCCAGTACTCATTCGGACAGGTCCGCCGGGGAGCTGTTTTTT	CASTHSDRSAGELFF	.	TRBV19	TRBD1	TRBJ2-2
TGTGCCAGCAGCCGCATTGGGGGGAACACTGAAGCTTTCTTT	CASSRIGGNTEAFF	.	TRBV4-2	.	TRBJ1-1
TGTGCCCTCCGGGGGGGGGCCTATGGCTACACCTTC	CALRGGAYGYTF	.	TRBV30	.	TRBJ1-2
TGCAGCGCCCAGGCAGCGGATAATGAAAAACTGTTTTTT	CSAQAADNEKLFF	.	TRBV29-1	.	TRBJ1-4
TGCAGCGCCGGGGACCACAACTCAGACAATGAGCAGTTCTTC	CSAGDHNSDNEQFF	.	TRBV29-1	.	TRBJ2-1
TGTGCCAGTAGCCCGGGACAGCACTCTCAGCCCCAGCATTTT	CASSPGQHSQPQHF	.	TRBV19	TRBD1	TRBJ1-5
TGTGCCAGCAGGGCAGGGGGCTCTCAGCCCCAGCATTTT	CASRAGGSQPQHF	.	TRBV12-3/TRBV12-4	TRBD1	TRBJ1-5